The TCR beta chain described here comes from a study of blood T cell repertoires in COVID-19. Across the whole study: Sources were T cells, B-cell-depleted T cells, or PBMCs; the material itself was cDNA or gDNA.

Sequenced by immunoSEQ multiplex PCR; TCRdb stores in-frame clones only, minus some. This table has 130,000 to 150,000 clones, about 82% appearing once. V lost 6 bases to trimming and J lost 5 bases, with 14 bases between them. Germline values: CDR1 SNHLY, CDR2 FYNNEI. The CDR3 contains 15 residues. The source material was peripheral blood. The chain combines TRBV2 with TRBJ1-6; D perhaps matches TRBD1 (5 bases). This receptor was obtained from a woman aged 40 to 49 with active or convalescent COVID-19. CDR3 coding DNA: TGTGCCAGCAGGACGACAGCTTTTCATAATTCACCCCTCCACTTT. It translates to CASRTTAFHNSPLHF.